The rows below give T cell receptor beta chains drawn from one sample of a study of T cells in Graves' hyperthyroidism and ophthalmopathy. TCRdb ran MiXCR on the multiplex PCR reads and lists one entry per CDR3 protein. The sample lists about 660,000 distinct CDR3 sequences; 45% were seen once. The sequenced sample was peripheral blood or thyroid tissue (not recorded which). The source of these receptors is an adult man with Graves' disease, either hyperthyroidism or ophthalmopathy (not recorded which). CDR3s include the opening cysteine and the closing phenylalanine or tryptophan. The order of the fields is J gene, D gene, clone size, V gene, CDR3 DNA, CDR3 protein. D genes are given only for firm matches. Clone size is not always given. Where it is, it says once, few, many or a class for expanded clones.

j_gene: TRBJ1-4; d_gene: NA; abundance: once; v_gene: TRBV20-1; CDR3nt: TGCAGTGCTAGAGAGTCTGGGGGAAATGAAAAACTGTTTTTT; CDR3aa: CSARESGGNEKLFF
j_gene: TRBJ1-2; d_gene: TRBD1; abundance: NA; v_gene: TRBV28; CDR3nt: TGTGCCAGCAGTTTGAGACAGGGGCCGGGCTACACCTTC; CDR3aa: CASSLRQGPGYTF
j_gene: TRBJ2-7; d_gene: NA; abundance: NA; v_gene: TRBV5-5; CDR3nt: TGTGCCAGCAGCCCTTATGAGACCTACGAGCAGTACTTC; CDR3aa: CASSPYETYEQYF
j_gene: TRBJ2-7; d_gene: NA; abundance: NA; v_gene: TRBV12-3/TRBV12-4; CDR3nt: TGCGCCAGCAGCCAGTATGTGGTAAAGGGTAGCTCCTACGAGCAGTACTTC; CDR3aa: CASSQYVVKGSSYEQYF
j_gene: TRBJ2-7; d_gene: NA; abundance: few; v_gene: TRBV6-5; CDR3nt: TGTGCCAGCAGGGGACCCAGCTCCTACGAGCAGTACTTC; CDR3aa: CASRGPSSYEQYF
j_gene: TRBJ2-2; d_gene: NA; abundance: NA; v_gene: TRBV4-1; CDR3nt: TGCGCCAGCAGCCACTTTCAGGGCCCCGGGGAGCTGTTTTTT; CDR3aa: CASSHFQGPGELFF
j_gene: TRBJ1-2; d_gene: NA; abundance: once; v_gene: TRBV7-9; CDR3nt: TGTGCCAGCAGCCCCCTGGGGGAAAGGGGGGGCTACACCTTC; CDR3aa: CASSPLGERGGYTF
j_gene: TRBJ1-3; d_gene: TRBD1; abundance: NA; v_gene: TRBV9; CDR3nt: TGTGCCAGCAGCCCTCGGACAGGGAAGGAGGAGAACACCATATATTTC; CDR3aa: CASSPRTGKEENTIYF
j_gene: TRBJ1-1; d_gene: NA; abundance: NA; v_gene: TRBV7-2; CDR3nt: TGCGCCAGCAGCCAGGCCGGGAGGTGGAGGGAAGTGTACACTGAAGCTTTCTTT; CDR3aa: CASSQAGRWREVYTEAFF
j_gene: TRBJ1-6; d_gene: NA; abundance: few; v_gene: TRBV7-8; CDR3nt: TGTGCCAGCAGCTCCCTGGCGGGCATATCCTATAATTCACCCCTCCACTTT; CDR3aa: CASSSLAGISYNSPLHF
j_gene: TRBJ1-2; d_gene: TRBD1; abundance: NA; v_gene: TRBV20-1; CDR3nt: TGCAGTGCTTCACAAGGAGACCCGGGACAGGGTCGGGATGGCTACACCTTC; CDR3aa: CSASQGDPGQGRDGYTF
j_gene: TRBJ1-5; d_gene: NA; abundance: few; v_gene: TRBV2; CDR3nt: TGTGCCAGCAGTTTATCGACAGAGTACAATCAGCCCCAGCATTTT; CDR3aa: CASSLSTEYNQPQHF
j_gene: TRBJ1-5; d_gene: TRBD1; abundance: NA; v_gene: TRBV19; CDR3nt: TGTGCCAGTAGTCCCTGGGCCGGGACAGGGGGAACGCCCCAGCATTTT; CDR3aa: CASSPWAGTGGTPQHF
j_gene: TRBJ1-6; d_gene: TRBD1; abundance: NA; v_gene: TRBV6-5; CDR3nt: TGTGCCAGCAGTTACGTATCGAGACAGGGGACCAATTCACCCCTCCACTTT; CDR3aa: CASSYVSRQGTNSPLHF
j_gene: TRBJ2-7; d_gene: TRBD1; abundance: NA; v_gene: TRBV6-1; CDR3nt: TGTGCCAGCAAGGGGGCCGCCTACGAGCAGTACTTC; CDR3aa: CASKGAAYEQYF
j_gene: TRBJ2-3; d_gene: TRBD2; abundance: few; v_gene: TRBV10-3; CDR3nt: TGTGCCACCACGGGAGGCGATACGCAGTATTTT; CDR3aa: CATTGGDTQYF
j_gene: TRBJ1-6; d_gene: NA; abundance: NA; v_gene: TRBV7-8; CDR3nt: TGTGCCAGCAGCTTAGCGGGGGCGGATTCACCCCTCCACTTT; CDR3aa: CASSLAGADSPLHF
j_gene: TRBJ1-3; d_gene: NA; abundance: many; v_gene: TRBV29-1; CDR3nt: TGCAGCGTCAGCGTAGGTGGAACTGGAAACACCATATATTTT; CDR3aa: CSVSVGGTGNTIYF
j_gene: TRBJ2-5; d_gene: NA; abundance: few; v_gene: TRBV6-6; CDR3nt: TGTGCCAGCAGTTACTCGGAGGTTCAAGAGACCCAGTACTTC; CDR3aa: CASSYSEVQETQYF
j_gene: TRBJ2-7; d_gene: TRBD1; abundance: NA; v_gene: TRBV2; CDR3nt: TGTGCCAGCAGTGAGGGACAGTGGATATCCTACGAGCAGTACTTC; CDR3aa: CASSEGQWISYEQYF
j_gene: TRBJ1-5; d_gene: NA; abundance: many; v_gene: TRBV4-1; CDR3nt: TGCGCCAGCAGCCAAGACCAGGGATTCTCGCATCAGCCCCAGCATTTT; CDR3aa: CASSQDQGFSHQPQHF
j_gene: TRBJ2-5; d_gene: NA; abundance: once; v_gene: TRBV5-1; CDR3nt: TGCGCCAGCAGCTTTCCCTCAGGGGTCAGCCAAGAGACCCAGTACTTC; CDR3aa: CASSFPSGVSQETQYF
j_gene: TRBJ1-3; d_gene: NA; abundance: many; v_gene: TRBV7-9; CDR3nt: TGTGCCAGCAGCTTAGTGAGCGGAATTGACTCTGGAAACACCATATATTTT; CDR3aa: CASSLVSGIDSGNTIYF
j_gene: TRBJ2-7; d_gene: NA; abundance: few; v_gene: TRBV20-1; CDR3nt: TGCAGTGCTAGCCGCAGCGTATCAATCTACGAGCAGTACTTC; CDR3aa: CSASRSVSIYEQYF
j_gene: TRBJ1-5; d_gene: NA; abundance: many; v_gene: TRBV20-1; CDR3nt: TGCAGTGCTAGCATGGGGAGCAATCAGCCCCAGCATTTT; CDR3aa: CSASMGSNQPQHF
j_gene: TRBJ1-5; d_gene: TRBD1; abundance: NA; v_gene: TRBV10-3; CDR3nt: TGTGCCATCAGCCGGGACAGGGTTGGGGTCAATCAGCCCCAGCATTTT; CDR3aa: CAISRDRVGVNQPQHF
j_gene: TRBJ1-1; d_gene: TRBD1; abundance: NA; v_gene: TRBV15; CDR3nt: TGTGCCAGCAGTTCCCCACAGGGGATGAGAATGCGCACTGAAGCTTTCTTT; CDR3aa: CASSSPQGMRMRTEAFF
j_gene: TRBJ1-2; d_gene: TRBD1; abundance: few; v_gene: TRBV11-2; CDR3nt: TGTGCCAGCAGCCTAGGGACAGATGGGGGCTACACCTTC; CDR3aa: CASSLGTDGGYTF
j_gene: TRBJ1-2; d_gene: NA; abundance: few; v_gene: TRBV29-1; CDR3nt: TGCAGCGTTGTGGTAGTTGGGCAGGGGAGCAGAAACTATGGCTACACCTTC; CDR3aa: CSVVVVGQGSRNYGYTF
j_gene: TRBJ2-5; d_gene: NA; abundance: many; v_gene: TRBV7-8; CDR3nt: TGTGCCAGCAGCTTTCGGGTTCGGGAGACCCAGTACTTC; CDR3aa: CASSFRVRETQYF
j_gene: TRBJ1-2; d_gene: NA; abundance: many; v_gene: TRBV25-1; CDR3nt: TGTGCCAGCAGTGAATCAGGCCAGTATGGCTACACCTTC; CDR3aa: CASSESGQYGYTF
j_gene: TRBJ2-7; d_gene: NA; abundance: many; v_gene: TRBV24-1; CDR3nt: TGTGCCACCAGTGATTTGCGGCCGGGAGCGACCTACGAGCAGTACTTC; CDR3aa: CATSDLRPGATYEQYF
j_gene: TRBJ1-2; d_gene: NA; abundance: many; v_gene: TRBV7-2; CDR3nt: TGTGCCAGCACCGATAACGGACATCTTGGCTACACCTTC; CDR3aa: CASTDNGHLGYTF
j_gene: TRBJ1-3; d_gene: NA; abundance: NA; v_gene: TRBV10-3; CDR3nt: TGTGCCATCAGTGAGTCTACCATATATTTT; CDR3aa: CAISESTIYF
j_gene: TRBJ1-5; d_gene: NA; abundance: many; v_gene: TRBV7-2; CDR3nt: TGTGCCAGCAGCAACGGACGGGCGCAAGGACAGCCCCAGCATTTT; CDR3aa: CASSNGRAQGQPQHF
j_gene: TRBJ2-7; d_gene: TRBD1; abundance: NA; v_gene: TRBV20-1; CDR3nt: TGCAGTGCTAGAAAGTTCACAGGGGGTAAGGACTACGAGCAGTACTTC; CDR3aa: CSARKFTGGKDYEQYF
j_gene: TRBJ1-6; d_gene: NA; abundance: NA; v_gene: TRBV10-3; CDR3nt: TGTGCCACCTCCGAGGCAAGTTTGCGGAATTCACCCCTCCACTTT; CDR3aa: CATSEASLRNSPLHF
j_gene: TRBJ1-2; d_gene: TRBD1; abundance: NA; v_gene: TRBV3-1; CDR3nt: TGTGCCAGCAGCCATTCGGGACAGGCGATCTATGGCTACACCTTC; CDR3aa: CASSHSGQAIYGYTF
j_gene: TRBJ1-2; d_gene: NA; abundance: NA; v_gene: TRBV9; CDR3nt: TGTGCCAGCAGCGTACAGGGAATCGACTATGGCTACACCTTC; CDR3aa: CASSVQGIDYGYTF
j_gene: TRBJ1-3; d_gene: NA; abundance: NA; v_gene: TRBV15; CDR3nt: TGTGCCACCAGCAGGGACAACATATATTTT; CDR3aa: CATSRDNIYF
j_gene: TRBJ2-7; d_gene: NA; abundance: NA; v_gene: TRBV5-5; CDR3nt: TGTGCCAGCAGTTTTGGGGACCCCTACGAGCAGTACTTC; CDR3aa: CASSFGDPYEQYF
j_gene: TRBJ2-2; d_gene: NA; abundance: many; v_gene: TRBV5-5; CDR3nt: TGTGCCAGCAGAACGAACACCGGGGAGCTGTTTTTT; CDR3aa: CASRTNTGELFF
j_gene: TRBJ1-2; d_gene: NA; abundance: NA; v_gene: TRBV9; CDR3nt: TGTGCCAGCAGCGTAGCACCTCAGACAGTTGGCTATGGCTACACCTTC; CDR3aa: CASSVAPQTVGYGYTF
j_gene: TRBJ1-2; d_gene: NA; abundance: many; v_gene: TRBV15; CDR3nt: TGTGCCACCAGCAAACCAGCCAACAGGTGGGACGTCTATGGCTACACCTTC; CDR3aa: CATSKPANRWDVYGYTF
j_gene: TRBJ1-4; d_gene: NA; abundance: NA; v_gene: TRBV11-1; CDR3nt: TGTGCCAGCAGCCCCAGGGTTGGGGTGGAAAAACTGTTTTTT; CDR3aa: CASSPRVGVEKLFF
j_gene: TRBJ1-6; d_gene: NA; abundance: many; v_gene: TRBV25-1; CDR3nt: TGTGCCAGCAGTGAATCCAGAACAGGGATCTCCTATAATTCACCCCTCCACTTT; CDR3aa: CASSESRTGISYNSPLHF
j_gene: TRBJ2-5; d_gene: TRBD2; abundance: many; v_gene: TRBV10-2; CDR3nt: TGCGCCAGCAGTGGGACTAGCGGCGTTTCGGGAGAGACCCAGTACTTC; CDR3aa: CASSGTSGVSGETQYF
j_gene: TRBJ1-1; d_gene: NA; abundance: few; v_gene: TRBV10-3; CDR3nt: TGTGCCATCAGTGAGAAATGGGCTGAAGCTTTCTTT; CDR3aa: CAISEKWAEAFF
j_gene: TRBJ1-4; d_gene: NA; abundance: many; v_gene: TRBV7-8; CDR3nt: TGTGCCACCCGCAGTTTTGAAAAACTGTTTTTT; CDR3aa: CATRSFEKLFF